The table lists the clone carrying this T cell receptor beta chain with a few counts. It was by 5'RACE with 10-nucleotide random UMIs that the cDNA was made. TCRdb re-analysed the 5' RACE reads in MiXCR, keeping a single row per CDR3 protein. This sample carries 80,000 to 100,000 distinct CDR3 sequences, around 3.6% of them seen once, and the ten largest clones take under 3.5%. The CDR3 sequence is 16 residues long. V lost 5 bases to trimming and J lost 1 base, with 20 bases between them. Germline assignment: CDR1 DFQATT and CDR2 SNEGSKA (reference sequence). This sample is part of a study of neurological immune-mediated disorders.

The source is a woman aged 45-65 years with multiple sclerosis. The gene calls are TRBV20-1 and TRBJ1-1; perhaps TRBD1 as D (6 bases). The specimen was PBMCs. CDR3 coding DNA: TGCAGTGCTCTTACACAGGGAGGCGGCGGGAACACTGAAGCTTTCTTT. Translated, it gives CSALTQGGGGNTEAFF.